These 2 T cell receptor beta chains were sequenced from one sample in a study of fetal regulatory T cell absence and autoimmunity. Produced via immunoSEQ multiplex PCR; TCRdb's table is partial and in-frame only. This table holds 95,000 or so clones, approximately 75% found once. The sequencing sample was made of pancreas tissue. All receptors come from a male donor with IPEX syndrome.

In its sample, this clone was seen a few times. The chain employs TRBV5-6 and TRBJ2-5; D is ambiguous. Trimming removed 0 bases at V and 5 bases at J, with 8 bases between. Looked up from germline, CDR1 is SGHDT and CDR2 is YYEEEE. The CDR3 loop spans 13 amino acids. Here the CDR3 reads CASSLGPEETQYF. Written as DNA, the CDR3 is TGTGCCAGCAGCTTGGGACCAGAGGAGACCCAGTACTTC. Using reference TRBV5-6 and TRBJ2-5 for the parts outside the CDR3, the full variable domain is DAGVTQSPTHLIKTRGQQVTLRCSPKSGHDTVSWYQQALGQGPQFIFQYYEEEERQRGNFPDRFSGHQFPNYSSELNVNALLLGDSALYLCASSLGPEETQYFGPGTRLLVL.

The chain uses TRBV19 and TRBJ2-1; TRBD2 agrees at 11 bases. In germline, CDR1 is LNHDA, CDR2 SQIVND (reference sequence). With V trimmed by 3 bases and J by 4 bases, 11 bases remained unmatched. The CDR3 loop spans 18 amino acids. The chain's CDR3 is CASSMGSGTSGFYNEQFF. CDR3 coding DNA: TGTGCCAGTAGTATGGGTTCAGGGACTAGCGGATTTTACAATGAGCAGTTCTTC.